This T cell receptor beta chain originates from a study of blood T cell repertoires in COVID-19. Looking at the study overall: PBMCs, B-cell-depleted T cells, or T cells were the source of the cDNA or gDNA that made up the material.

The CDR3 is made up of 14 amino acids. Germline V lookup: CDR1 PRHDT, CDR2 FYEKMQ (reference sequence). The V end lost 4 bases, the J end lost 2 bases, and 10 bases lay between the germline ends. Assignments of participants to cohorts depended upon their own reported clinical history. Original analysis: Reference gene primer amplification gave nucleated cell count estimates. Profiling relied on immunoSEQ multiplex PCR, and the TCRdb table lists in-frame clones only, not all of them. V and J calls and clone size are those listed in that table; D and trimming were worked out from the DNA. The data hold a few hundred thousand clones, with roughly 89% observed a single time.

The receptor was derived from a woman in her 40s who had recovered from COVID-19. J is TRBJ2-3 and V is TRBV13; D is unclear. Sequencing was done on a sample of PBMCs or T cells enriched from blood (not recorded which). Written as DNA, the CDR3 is TGTGCCAGCAGCTCCACTCACCTCACAGATACGCAGTATTTT. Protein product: CASSSTHLTDTQYF. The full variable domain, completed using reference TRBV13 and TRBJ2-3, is AAGVIQSPRHLIKEKRETATLKCYPIPRHDTVYWYQQGPGQDPQFLISFYEKMQSDKGSIPDRFSAQQFSDYHSELNMSSLELGDSALYFCASSSTHLTDTQYFGPGTRLTVL.